The 25 T cell receptor beta chains below come from one sample, sequenced in a study of shared clonotypes between healthy human individuals. Generated by immunoSEQ multiplex PCR, the TCRdb table keeps only in-frame clones and is missing some. This sample has approximately 2.1 million clones; approximately 93% occur once, and the top ten carry about 0.39%. The sequenced material came from naive CD4+ T cells from PBMCs. The subset here: CD45RA+ positively selected. The source of these receptors is a man between 18 and 29 years old in good health. Some clones in this sample may be carry-over from other donors' samples.

This clone was seen a few times. V and J are TRBV4-1 and TRBJ1-5; the D is unclear. The CDR3 runs to 17 residues. V gave up 2 bases and J gave up 5 bases, with 19 bases separating them. Germline values: CDR1 MGHRA, CDR2 YSYEKL. CDR3 sequence reads: CASSQRLALNRYQPQHF. The CDR3, as DNA: TGCGCCAGCAGCCAAAGGCTGGCCCTAAACCGTTATCAGCCCCAGCATTTT.

In the case of this clone: Mismatch with germline at one junction end may stem from a read error. The rearrangement links TRBV6-1 to TRBJ2-1, with a tentative D call TRBD1 (5 bases). CDR1 and CDR2 from the germline V gene are MNHNS and SASEGT. The CDR3 runs to 11 residues. CDR3 region: CASSENRQGIF. CDR3 sequence (DNA): TGTGCCAGCAGTGAAAACCGGCAGGGTATCTTC.

The chain joins TRBV4-1 to TRBJ1-2; 7 bases are a match to TRBD1. Germline V CDR1 and CDR2: MGHRA, YSYEKL. The V gene end was trimmed by 4 bases and the J gene end by 6 bases; junction bases not matched to a gene: 17. The CDR3 runs 17 residues. The CDR3 region has the DNA TGCGCCAGCAGCCGAAAGGGCTTCGGGACAGACTCAAATGGCTACACCTTC. Encoded protein: CASSRKGFGTDSNGYTF.

V usage is TRBV2 and J usage is TRBJ2-7, with D perhaps given as TRBD1 or TRBD2 (5 bases each). This CDR3 spans 13 amino acids. The V and J ends lost 3 bases and 5 bases respectively, with 11 bases between them. Germline CDR1 SNHLY, CDR2 FYNNEI. The CDR3 here is CASSEGVYHEQYF. CDR3 in DNA: TGTGCCAGCAGTGAGGGGGTGTACCACGAGCAGTACTTC.

The chain employs TRBV5-8 and TRBJ2-1; D not resolved. V shed 1 base and J shed 0 bases, with 8 bases lying between them. CDR1 and CDR2 (germline): SGHTS, YDEGEE. CDR3 length: 15 amino acids. The CDR3 spells CASSLRRLSYNEQFF. In DNA, the CDR3 is TGTGCCAGCAGCTTGCGCCGCCTCTCCTACAATGAGCAGTTCTTC.

V usage is TRBV6-1 and J usage is TRBJ2-7, with D uncertain. This CDR3 spans 14 amino acids. Trimming took off 7 bases at V and 2 bases at J, with 15 bases between the two ends. Looked up from germline, CDR1 is MNHNS and CDR2 is SASEGT. DNA for the CDR3: TGTGCCAGCATGGTCGGGTTGTGGACCTACGAGCAGTACTTC. Its translation is CASMVGLWTYEQYF.

The chain combines TRBV7-9 with TRBJ2-3; 14 bases fit TRBD2. Trimming removed 4 bases from V and 4 bases from J; junction bases left unmatched: 10. Germline V gene data show CDR1 as SEHNR and CDR2 as FQNEAQ (reference sequence). The CDR3 covers 18 residues. For the CDR3, the DNA is TGTGCCAGCAGCTCTTACCCCCGACTAGCGGGAGGGCCAGATACGCAGTATTTT. Its translation is CASSSYPRLAGGPDTQYF.

This clone has a single count. The CDR3 DNA follows: TGTGCCAGCAGCCACCCCGTTATCACCGGGGAGCTGTTTTTT. Translated: CASSHPVITGELFF. V is TRBV7-6 and J is TRBJ2-2; D ambiguous. Germline V gives CDR1 SGHVS, CDR2 FNYEAQ. The CDR3 runs to 14 residues. Trimming cost V 5 bases and J 4 bases, with 11 bases left between them.

The J gene is TRBJ1-5, the V gene TRBV6-6, with 7 bases that match TRBD1. Germline loops: CDR1 MNHNY, CDR2 SVGAGI (reference sequence). This CDR3 is 13 amino acids long. V lost 5 bases to trimming and J lost 5 bases; unmatched junction nucleotides: 3. This chain's CDR3 is CASSRDSYQPQHF. CDR3 DNA sequence: TGTGCCAGCAGTCGGGACAGCTATCAGCCCCAGCATTTT.

This chain uses TRBV5-6 with TRBJ2-3, with TRBD1 identical over 7 bases. Trimming at V came to 4 bases and at J to 4 bases, leaving 6 bases not matched to a gene. The CDR3 is made up of 14 amino acids. Per germline, CDR1 SGHDT and CDR2 YYEEEE. The CDR3 protein is CASSATGMPDTQYF. Here the CDR3 DNA reads TGTGCCAGCAGCGCGACAGGGATGCCAGATACGCAGTATTTT.

This chain connects TRBV7-6 to TRBJ1-5; D may be TRBD1 (6 bases). V was shortened by 4 bases and J by 4 bases, with 8 bases between the two germline ends. The V gene's germline CDR1 is SGHVS and CDR2 FNYEAQ. The CDR3 runs to 13 residues. CDR3 amino acids: CASSSGQNQPQHF. The DNA for the CDR3 is TGTGCCAGCAGCTCCGGACAGAATCAGCCCCAGCATTTT.

The V gene is TRBV15, the J gene TRBJ2-2; D is unclear. Trimming removed 5 bases from V and 6 bases from J, with 19 bases in between. This CDR3 is built from 16 residues. Germline assignment: CDR1 LNHNV and CDR2 YYDKDF (reference sequence). The CDR3 nucleotides read TGTGCCACCAGCCCCCGGTTGGGTAGCATCTCCGGGGAGCTGTTTTTT. This translates into CATSPRLGSISGELFF.

V is TRBV30 and J is TRBJ1-5; perhaps TRBD1 as D (6 bases). Trimming shortened V by 1 base and J by 5 bases, and 9 bases separated the two germline ends. This CDR3 is 13 amino acids long. Looked up from germline, CDR1 is GTSNPN and CDR2 is SVGIG (reference sequence). The DNA of the CDR3 is TGTGCCTGGAGTGGAGAGGGGGATCAGCCCCAGCATTTT. This gives the protein CAWSGEGDQPQHF.

This chain uses TRBV18 with TRBJ2-2; the D gene is possibly TRBD2 (5 bases). From germline, CDR1 is KGHSH and CDR2 LQKENI. The CDR3 covers 14 residues. V was trimmed by 3 bases and J by 5 bases, leaving 10 bases between them. The CDR3 spells CASSPGVATGELFF. For the CDR3, the DNA is TGTGCCAGCTCACCCGGGGTTGCTACCGGGGAGCTGTTTTTT.

In nucleotides, the CDR3 is TGTGCCTGTGCCAGGGGGCGGGAAGAGCAGTACTTC. It specifies CACARGREEQYF. The chain has TRBV30 and TRBJ2-7; 8 nucleotides line up with TRBD1. There are 12 residues in the CDR3. CDR1 is GTSNPN and CDR2 is SVGIG in the germline V gene (reference sequence). V trimming: 6 bases; J trimming: 7 bases; junction bases outside the gene matches: 8.

In its sample, this clone was seen once. V is TRBV10-3 and J is TRBJ1-1; 8 bases are shared with TRBD1. Germline-derived CDR1 and CDR2 are ENHRY and SYGVKD. Germline trimming cut 11 bases from V and 3 bases from J; bases unmatched to any gene: 14. CDR3 length equals 15 residues. CDR3 DNA: TGTGCCGCGCGACATGCCCAGGACAGGGACACTGAAGCTTTCTTT. It yields the protein CAARHAQDRDTEAFF.

V is TRBV5-1 and J is TRBJ2-1, with D tentatively TRBD1 (6 bases). V lost 0 bases and J lost 4, with 11 bases in between. Per germline, CDR1 SGHRS and CDR2 YFSETQ. The CDR3 has 15 amino acids. CDR3 DNA: TGCGCCAGCAGCTTGGAACAGGGAGTATACAATGAGCAGTTCTTC. Translating it yields CASSLEQGVYNEQFF. The variable domain in full, completed from reference TRBV5-1 and TRBJ2-1, reads KAGVTQTPRYLIKTRGQQVTLSCSPISGHRSVSWYQQTPGQGLQFLFEYFSETQRNKGNFPGRFSGRQFSNSRSEMNVSTLELGDSALYLCASSLEQGVYNEQFFGPGTRLTVL.

The J gene is TRBJ2-2, the V gene TRBV2, with 7 nucleotides matching TRBD2. This CDR3 is built from 15 residues. Germline loops: CDR1 SNHLY, CDR2 FYNNEI. The junction had 3 bases not matched to a gene; V was cut back by 2 bases and J by 3 bases. CDR3 residues: CASSESGRDTGELFF. The CDR3 DNA reads as TGTGCCAGCAGTGAATCTGGGAGGGACACCGGGGAGCTGTTTTTT.

The CDR3 bases are TGTGCCAGCAGCCAAGATCGTGACGCCTACAATGAGCAGTTCTTC. Residues: CASSQDRDAYNEQFF. This sequence joins TRBV14 and TRBJ2-1; D not certain. Germline CDR1 reads SGHDN; CDR2 reads FVKESK. V was cut by 0 bases and J by 2 bases, with 8 bases left in between. The CDR3 is 15 amino acids.

This rearrangement joins TRBV27 to TRBJ1-2; D might be TRBD1 (5 bases). The V gene lost 2 bases and the J gene lost 1 base, with 17 bases spanning the gap. Germline loops: CDR1 MNHEY, CDR2 SMNVEV (reference sequence). The CDR3 sequence is 17 residues long. The CDR3 DNA follows: TGTGCCAGCAGTTTAGGGGCGCGTAGTAGTGGTAACTATGGCTACACCTTC. Its protein is CASSLGARSSGNYGYTF.

V gene TRBV28 combines with J gene TRBJ1-2, with a possible D match to TRBD1 (5 bases). The germline V gene has CDR1 MDHEN and CDR2 SYDVKM. CDR3 length: 13 amino acids. V was shortened by 7 bases and J by 5 bases, with 14 bases between the two germline ends. The CDR3 DNA reads as TGTGCCAGCATATCCAGGGCGTTGTATGGCTACACCTTC. Protein sequence: CASISRALYGYTF.

This chain uses TRBV19 with TRBJ2-2; tentative D call: TRBD2 (6 bases). The CDR3 is made up of 13 amino acids. Germline CDR1 is LNHDA and CDR2 is SQIVND (reference sequence). Trimming removed 2 bases at V and 6 bases at J, with 7 bases between. The CDR3 loop is CASSIWGAGELFF. The CDR3 nucleotides are TGTGCCAGTAGTATATGGGGGGCCGGGGAGCTGTTTTTT.

Turning to this clone: At the DNA level, this CDR3 is encoded by other sequences in the same sample as well. The V and J genes are TRBV19 and TRBJ1-1, with D uncertain. With 3 bases removed from V and 1 base from J, the gap between germline ends came to 9 bases. CDR1 and CDR2 (germline): LNHDA, SQIVND (reference sequence). The CDR3 length is 14 residues. CDR3 in amino acids: CASSIRTGNTEAFF. The CDR3 DNA reads TGTGCCAGTAGTATCCGGACGGGGAACACTGAAGCTTTCTTT. Supplemented by reference TRBV19 and TRBJ1-1, the full variable domain reads DGGITQSPKYLFRKEGQNVTLSCEQNLNHDAMYWYRQDPGQGLRLIYYSQIVNDFQKGDIAEGYSVSREKKESFPLTVTSAQKNPTAFYLCASSIRTGNTEAFFGQGTRLTVV.

This clone was seen a few times. The chain combines TRBV18 with TRBJ2-1, with 7 bases fitting TRBD2. The CDR3 has 15 amino acids. The V gene end was trimmed by 4 bases and the J gene end by 9 bases; junction bases not matched to a gene: 12. The V gene's germline CDR1 is KGHSH and CDR2 LQKENI. The CDR3 region has the DNA TGTGCCAGCTCACTACAATACCAAGCGGGAATTGAGCAGTTCTTC. It specifies CASSLQYQAGIEQFF.

This clone was seen only once. Within the sample, other DNA sequences also encode this same CDR3. The chain joins TRBV28 to TRBJ2-1; tentative D call: TRBD2 (5 bases). The germline V gene encodes CDR1 MDHEN and CDR2 SYDVKM. This CDR3 has 11 amino acids. The V and J ends lost 2 bases and 10 bases respectively, with 6 bases between them. CDR3 protein: CASSLRGEQFF. Here the CDR3 DNA reads TGTGCCAGCAGTTTACGGGGAGAGCAGTTCTTC.